Listed here is a single T cell receptor (beta chain). Its antigen is unidentified. Clones were sequenced by immunoSEQ multiplex PCR, and TCRdb holds only the in-frame ones, with some missing. The sample lists about 19,000 clones, about four fifths occurring once. The CDR3 has 12 amino acids. V lost 3 bases and J lost 11, with 11 bases in between. CDR1 LNHDA and CDR2 SQIVND come from the germline V gene (reference sequence). The record originates from a study of somatic mutations in cytotoxic T cells in rheumatoid arthritis. Study results and limitations: There were about an eighth of the roughly 65 patients in whom the largest CD8+ clone exceeded 20% of CD8+ cells.

This clonotype was sampled from an adult with rheumatoid arthritis. Sequenced input: CD8+ T cells sorted from blood. The rearrangement links TRBV19 to TRBJ1-5; D not certain. The CDR3 DNA reads as TGTGCCAGTAGTATCGGGAACTTAGCCCAGCATTTT. This translates into CASSIGNLAQHF.